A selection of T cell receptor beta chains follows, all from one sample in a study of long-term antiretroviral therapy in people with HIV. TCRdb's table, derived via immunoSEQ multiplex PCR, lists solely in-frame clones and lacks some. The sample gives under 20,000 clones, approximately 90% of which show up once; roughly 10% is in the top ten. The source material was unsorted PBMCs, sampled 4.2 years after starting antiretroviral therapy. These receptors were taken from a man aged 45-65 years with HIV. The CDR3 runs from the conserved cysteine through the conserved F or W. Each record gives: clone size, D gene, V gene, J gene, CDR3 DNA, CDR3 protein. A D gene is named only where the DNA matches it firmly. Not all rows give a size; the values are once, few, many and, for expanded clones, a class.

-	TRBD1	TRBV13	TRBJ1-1	TGTGCCAGCAGCTTAGTAGGACAGGGTCTGGACACTGAAGCTTTCTTT	CASSLVGQGLDTEAFF
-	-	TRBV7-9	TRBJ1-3	TGTGCCACCTGGCAAGGAAATGGAAACACCATATATTTT	CATWQGNGNTIYF
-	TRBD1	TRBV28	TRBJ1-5	TGTGCCAGCAAGACTGTCCCGGGACCACAGGGGGCCCAGCATTTT	CASKTVPGPQGAQHF
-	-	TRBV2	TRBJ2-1	TGTGCCAGCAGTCCCCATGGGAGCGGCGCTAGCAATGAGCAGTTCTTC	CASSPHGSGASNEQFF
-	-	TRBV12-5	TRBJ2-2	TGTGCTAGTGCCCCTCCCACGGGAACCGGGGAGCTGTTTTTT	CASAPPTGTGELFF
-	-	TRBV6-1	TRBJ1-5	TGTGCCAGCACCGGATGGAGCAATCAGCCCCAGCATTTT	CASTGWSNQPQHF
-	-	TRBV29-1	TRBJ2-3	TGCAGCGTTGCGGCTATACTGACAGAAACTAGCACAGATACGCAGTATTTT	CSVAAILTETSTDTQYF
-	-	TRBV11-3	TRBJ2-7	TGTGCCAGCAGCTTAGGAGCGGAGGAGCAGTACTTC	CASSLGAEEQYF
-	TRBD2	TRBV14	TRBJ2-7	TGTGCCAGCAGCCAATGGGCGGGGGGCCGGTACGAGCAGTACTTC	CASSQWAGGRYEQYF
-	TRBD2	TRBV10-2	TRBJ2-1	TGCGCCAGCAGTCCGGGACTAGCGGGGGCAAATGAGCAGTTCTTC	CASSPGLAGANEQFF
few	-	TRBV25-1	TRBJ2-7	TGTGCCAGCAGTGTAGGGAGTGGCGAGCAGTACTTC	CASSVGSGEQYF
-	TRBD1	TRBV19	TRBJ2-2	TGTGCCAGTAGTACAGGGGGATTTTCCGGGGAGCTGTTTTTT	CASSTGGFSGELFF
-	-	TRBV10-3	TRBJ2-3	TGTGCCATCAGTGACCCGATCGTAGATGGGGATACGCAGTATTTT	CAISDPIVDGDTQYF